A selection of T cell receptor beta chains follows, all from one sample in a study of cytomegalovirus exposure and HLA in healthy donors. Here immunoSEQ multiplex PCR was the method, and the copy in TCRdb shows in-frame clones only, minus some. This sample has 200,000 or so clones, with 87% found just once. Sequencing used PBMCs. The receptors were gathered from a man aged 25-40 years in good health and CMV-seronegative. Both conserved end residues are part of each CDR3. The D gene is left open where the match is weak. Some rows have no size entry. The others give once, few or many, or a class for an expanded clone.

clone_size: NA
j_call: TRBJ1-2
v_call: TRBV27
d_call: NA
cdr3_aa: CASSPTGGNYGYTF
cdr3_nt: TGTGCCAGCAGCCCGACAGGTGGTAACTATGGCTACACCTTC

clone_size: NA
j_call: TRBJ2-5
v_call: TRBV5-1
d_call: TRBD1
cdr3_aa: CASSLGPRGQQETQYF
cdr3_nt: TGCGCCAGCAGCTTGGGGCCCCGGGGACAGCAAGAGACCCAGTACTTC

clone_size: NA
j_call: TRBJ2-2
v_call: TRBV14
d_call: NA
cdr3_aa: CASSQAGLPGTGELFF
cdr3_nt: TGTGCCAGCAGCCAAGCAGGACTCCCCGGCACCGGGGAGCTGTTTTTT

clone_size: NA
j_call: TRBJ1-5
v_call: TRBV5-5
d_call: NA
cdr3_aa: CASSLLAGIRNQPQHF
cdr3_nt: TGTGCCAGCAGCTTGCTTGCAGGGATAAGGAATCAGCCCCAGCATTTT

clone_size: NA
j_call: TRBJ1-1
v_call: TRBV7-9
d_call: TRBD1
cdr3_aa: CASSKVTGSTEAFF
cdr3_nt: TGTGCCAGCAGCAAAGTGACAGGGAGCACTGAAGCTTTCTTT

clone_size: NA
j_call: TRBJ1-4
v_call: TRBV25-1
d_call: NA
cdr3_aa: CASSEAPTGLRDEKLFF
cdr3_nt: TGTGCCAGCAGTGAGGCACCCACAGGGTTAAGGGATGAAAAACTGTTTTTT

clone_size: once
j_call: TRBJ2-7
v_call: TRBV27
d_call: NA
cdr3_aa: CASSLFGEGYEQYF
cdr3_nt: TGTGCCAGCAGTTTATTCGGCGAGGGCTACGAGCAGTACTTC

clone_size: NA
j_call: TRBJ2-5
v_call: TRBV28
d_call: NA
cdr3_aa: CASSLGQGLRETQYF
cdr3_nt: TGTGCCAGCAGTTTAGGGCAGGGATTGCGAGAGACCCAGTACTTC

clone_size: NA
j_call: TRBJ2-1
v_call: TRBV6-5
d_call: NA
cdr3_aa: CASSRGGAYNEQFF
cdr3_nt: TGTGCCAGCAGTAGGGGGGGCGCCTACAATGAGCAGTTCTTC

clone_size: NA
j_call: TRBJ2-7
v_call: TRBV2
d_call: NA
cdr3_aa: CASFEFSNYEQYF
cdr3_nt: TGTGCCAGCTTTGAGTTCTCAAACTACGAGCAGTACTTC

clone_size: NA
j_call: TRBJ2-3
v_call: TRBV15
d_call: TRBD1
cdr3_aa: CATSNRDSSTDTQYF
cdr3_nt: TGTGCCACCAGCAACCGGGACAGTAGCACAGATACGCAGTATTTT

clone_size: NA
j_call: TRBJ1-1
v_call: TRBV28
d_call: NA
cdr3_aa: CASSSRVHTEAFF
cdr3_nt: TGTGCCAGCAGTTCAAGAGTGCACACTGAAGCTTTCTTT

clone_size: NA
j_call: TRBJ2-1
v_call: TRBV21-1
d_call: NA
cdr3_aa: CASSKTLGQGNNEQFF
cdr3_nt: TGTGCCAGCAGCAAGACCCTGGGACAGGGTAACAATGAGCAGTTCTTC

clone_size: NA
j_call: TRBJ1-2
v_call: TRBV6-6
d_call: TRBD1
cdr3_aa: CASSRDSPFGDYGYTF
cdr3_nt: TGTGCCAGCTCCCGGGACAGTCCATTTGGTGACTATGGCTACACCTTC

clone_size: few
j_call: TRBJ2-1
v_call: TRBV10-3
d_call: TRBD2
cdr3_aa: CAISESGPGLAGFDEQFF
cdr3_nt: TGTGCCATCAGTGAGTCGGGACCGGGACTAGCGGGATTTGATGAGCAGTTCTTC

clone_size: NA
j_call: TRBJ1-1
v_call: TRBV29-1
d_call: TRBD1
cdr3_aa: CSVATGGSDTEAFF
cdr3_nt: TGCAGCGTTGCGACAGGGGGTAGTGACACTGAAGCTTTCTTT

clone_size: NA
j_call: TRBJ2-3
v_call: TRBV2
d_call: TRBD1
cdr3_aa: CASRPQGPVDTQYF
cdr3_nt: TGTGCCAGCAGACCACAGGGGCCGGTAGATACGCAGTATTTT

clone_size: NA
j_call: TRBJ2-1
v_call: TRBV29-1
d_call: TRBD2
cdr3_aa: CSVGTSGNEQFF
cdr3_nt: TGCAGCGTTGGAACTAGCGGCAATGAGCAGTTCTTC

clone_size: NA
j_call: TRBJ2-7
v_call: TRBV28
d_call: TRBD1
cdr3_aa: CASGQGLAYEQYF
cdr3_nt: TGTGCCAGTGGACAGGGACTCGCCTACGAGCAGTACTTC

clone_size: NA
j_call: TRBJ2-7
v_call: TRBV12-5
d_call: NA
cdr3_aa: CASGLVHRDLYEQYF
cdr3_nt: TGTGCTAGTGGTTTGGTACACAGGGACCTCTACGAGCAGTACTTC

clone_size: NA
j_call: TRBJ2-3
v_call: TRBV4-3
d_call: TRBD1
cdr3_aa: CASSQDRGAGGPRDTQYF
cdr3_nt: TGCGCCAGCAGCCAAGATCGTGGCGCAGGGGGTCCCAGGGATACGCAGTATTTT

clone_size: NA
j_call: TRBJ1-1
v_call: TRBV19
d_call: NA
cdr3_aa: CASSILSGGTEAFF
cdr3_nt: TGTGCCAGTAGTATACTCTCAGGAGGCACTGAAGCTTTCTTT

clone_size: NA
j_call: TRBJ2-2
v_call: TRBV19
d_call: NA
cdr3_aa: CASSIAPGSGELFF
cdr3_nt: TGTGCCAGTAGTATAGCCCCGGGATCCGGGGAGCTGTTTTTT

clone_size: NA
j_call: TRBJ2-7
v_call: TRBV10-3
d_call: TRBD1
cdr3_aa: CAISEEQGSRYF
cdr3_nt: TGTGCCATCAGTGAGGAACAGGGGTCCAGGTACTTC